The clone carrying this TCR beta chain occurred many times. Its antigen remains unidentified. Libraries of TCR beta came from iRepertoire HTBI primers plus Arm-PCR of CDR3 regions. TCRdb passed the multiplex PCR reads through MiXCR, listing each CDR3 protein once. The repertoire has 310,000 or so distinct CDR3 sequences, around 21% of them found once; the top ten carry roughly 56%. Germline values: CDR1 MNHEY, CDR2 SMNVEV (reference sequence). This CDR3 region has 15 residues. The V gene lost 7 bases and the J gene lost 1 base, with 14 bases spanning the gap. The sample comes from a study of regulatory T cells in long-lasting Graves disease. In the study overall: With positive TSH receptor antibodies and over 5 years of antithyroid drugs, Graves' disease was considered persistent.

Described time point: persistent/refractory GD, antithyroid drugs over 5 years with positive TRAb. The TCR library was made from RNA that had been extracted from PBMCs in TRIzol. Notes on the study in general: Authors noted too few samples as a limitation. Segments TRBV28, TRBJ1-2 and TRBJ2-5 showed preferential usage in persistent disease. Newly diagnosed patients shared 850 to 1,000 public clonotypes; persistent patients shared approximately 2,900.

The clonotype was recovered from a female donor with Graves disease. The gene calls are TRBV27 and TRBJ1-5; TRBD1 might be the D (5 bases). Here the sequenced sample was peripheral blood mononuclear cells (PBMCs), taken when the disease was refractory, from a patient treated with antithyroid drugs. The CDR3 nucleotides are TGTGCCAGCACCCACTCTGGGGGAAGCAATCAGCCCCAGCATTTT. This gives the protein CASTHSGGSNQPQHF.